What follows describes a single T cell receptor (beta chain). The sample comes from a study of T cell responses to AZD1222 COVID-19 vaccine. The protocol was immunoSEQ multiplex PCR, while the TCRdb copy is restricted to in-frame clones and leaves out a portion. Of 95,000 to 150,000 clones listed, around 86% are singletons. CDR1 and CDR2 (germline): SGHNT, YENEEA. The J segment lost 2 bases and the V segment lost 5 bases, leaving 8 bases of the junction unmatched. The CDR3 consists of 15 residues. It was second doses at about 4 or about 12 weeks that were pooled. This chain connects TRBV11-3 to TRBJ2-7; 8 positions match TRBD1. Sequenced here: peripheral blood, sampled 28 days after the second AZD1222 dose. The TCR comes from an adult who received the AZD1222 COVID-19 vaccine. The CDR3, as DNA: TGTGCCAGCAGCCTTCCGGACAGGGTCCCCTACGAGCAGTACTTC. Its translation: CASSLPDRVPYEQYF.